This TCR beta chain originates from a study of cytomegalovirus exposure and HLA in healthy donors. Whole-study findings and limits: CMV antigen specificity was confirmed in vitro for three CMV-associated chains. Earlier analysis found most TCR beta V segments productive about 87% or about 30% of the time. When the data were analyzed later, several of the most significant clusters appeared to be linked to common viral pathogens.

Both 60 Vbeta primers and 13 Jbeta primers went into the PCR. The repertoire was sequenced with immunoSEQ multiplex PCR; TCRdb's copy has only in-frame clones and lacks some. Of 150,000 to 200,000 clones in the sample, approximately 80% were seen once. Trimming at V came to 2 bases and at J to 6 bases, leaving 5 bases not matched to a gene. This CDR3 has 15 amino acids. The V gene's germline CDR1 is KGHSH and CDR2 LQKENI. About this clone: What it binds is not known.

The source of this sequence is a girl aged 5-17 years in good health and CMV-seropositive. Sequenced: PBMCs. This rearrangement joins TRBV18 to TRBJ2-2; TRBD1 matches 8 bases. The CDR3: CASSPGTGRPGELFF. DNA of the CDR3: TGTGCCAGCTCACCAGGGACAGGCAGGCCCGGGGAGCTGTTTTTT.